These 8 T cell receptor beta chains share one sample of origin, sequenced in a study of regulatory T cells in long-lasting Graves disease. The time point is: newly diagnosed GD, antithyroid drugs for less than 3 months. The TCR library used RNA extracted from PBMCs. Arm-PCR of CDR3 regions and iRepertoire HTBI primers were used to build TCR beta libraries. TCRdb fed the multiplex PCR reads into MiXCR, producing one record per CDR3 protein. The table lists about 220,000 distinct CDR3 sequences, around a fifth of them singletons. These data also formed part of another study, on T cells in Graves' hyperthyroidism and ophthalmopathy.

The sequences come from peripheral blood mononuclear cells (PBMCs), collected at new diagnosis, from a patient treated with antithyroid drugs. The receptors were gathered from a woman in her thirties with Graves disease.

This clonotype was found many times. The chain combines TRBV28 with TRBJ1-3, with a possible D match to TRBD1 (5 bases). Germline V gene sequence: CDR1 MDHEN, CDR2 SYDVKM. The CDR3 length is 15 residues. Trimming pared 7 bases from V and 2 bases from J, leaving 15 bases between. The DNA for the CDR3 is TGTGCCAGCACCCTCGGGGGGACGGCTGGAAACACCATATATTTT. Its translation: CASTLGGTAGNTIYF.

CDR3: CSARAGTSGRARVNEQYF. The CDR3 DNA reads TGCAGTGCTAGGGCCGGGACTAGCGGGAGGGCCCGGGTAAACGAGCAGTACTTC. The chain has TRBV20-1 and TRBJ2-7; 16 bases are a match to TRBD2. The CDR3 spans 18 residues. Trimming took 3 bases from V and 5 from J; bases not matched to a gene: 13. CDR1 and CDR2 (germline): DFQATT, SNEGSKA (reference sequence).

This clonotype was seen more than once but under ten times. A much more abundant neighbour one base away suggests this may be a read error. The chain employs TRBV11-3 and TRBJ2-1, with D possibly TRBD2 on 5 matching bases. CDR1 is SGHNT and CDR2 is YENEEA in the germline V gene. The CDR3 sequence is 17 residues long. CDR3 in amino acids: CTSSSPPLTGMYNEQFF. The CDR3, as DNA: TGTACCAGCAGCTCACCCCCTTTAACGGGGATGTACAATGAGCAGTTCTTC.

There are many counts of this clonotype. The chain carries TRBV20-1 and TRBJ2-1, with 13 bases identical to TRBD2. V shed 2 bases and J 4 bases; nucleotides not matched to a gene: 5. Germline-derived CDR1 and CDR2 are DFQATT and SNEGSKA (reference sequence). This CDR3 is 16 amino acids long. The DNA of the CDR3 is TGCAGTGCTAGAAGGACTAGCGGGAGAGGGTACAATGAGCAGTTCTTC. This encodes CSARRTSGRGYNEQFF.

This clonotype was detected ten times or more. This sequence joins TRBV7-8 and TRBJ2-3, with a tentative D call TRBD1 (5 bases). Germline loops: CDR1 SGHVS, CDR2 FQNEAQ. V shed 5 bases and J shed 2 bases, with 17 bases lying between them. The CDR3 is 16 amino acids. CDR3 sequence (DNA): TGTGCCAGCAGCCTCAGGGTTGCCCCGAACACAGATACGCAGTATTTT. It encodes CASSLRVAPNTDTQYF.

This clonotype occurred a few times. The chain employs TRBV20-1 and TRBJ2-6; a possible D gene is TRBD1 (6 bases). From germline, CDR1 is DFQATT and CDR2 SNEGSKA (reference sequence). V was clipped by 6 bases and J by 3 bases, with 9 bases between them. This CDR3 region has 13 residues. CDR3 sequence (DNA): TGCAGTGCCCGGGACAATGGGGCCAACGTCCTGACTTTC. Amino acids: CSARDNGANVLTF.

The CDR3 coding sequence is TGTGCCAGCAGTCCCATCGGTAGGAGAGAGACCCAGTACTTC. Translation gives CASSPIGRRETQYF. The chain uses TRBV12-3 or TRBV12-4 and TRBJ2-5; the D is unclear. V was trimmed by 5 bases and J by 4 bases, leaving 14 bases between them. This CDR3 has 14 amino acids.

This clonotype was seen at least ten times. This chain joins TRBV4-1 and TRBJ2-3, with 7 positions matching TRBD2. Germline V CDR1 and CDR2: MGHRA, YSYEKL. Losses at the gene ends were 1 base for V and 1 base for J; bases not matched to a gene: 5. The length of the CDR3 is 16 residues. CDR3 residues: CASSQALGGGTDTQYF. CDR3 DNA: TGCGCCAGCAGCCAAGCCCTGGGAGGGGGCACAGATACGCAGTATTTT.